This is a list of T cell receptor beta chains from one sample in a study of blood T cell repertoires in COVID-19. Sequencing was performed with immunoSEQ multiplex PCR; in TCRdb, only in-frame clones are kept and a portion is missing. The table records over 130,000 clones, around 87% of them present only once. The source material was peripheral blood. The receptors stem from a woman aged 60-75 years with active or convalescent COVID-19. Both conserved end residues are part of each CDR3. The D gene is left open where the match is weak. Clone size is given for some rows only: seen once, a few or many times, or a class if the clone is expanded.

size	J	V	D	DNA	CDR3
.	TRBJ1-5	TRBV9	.	TGTGCCAGCAGCTCTCTCCCCGGTAGCAATCAGCCCCAGCATTTT	CASSSLPGSNQPQHF
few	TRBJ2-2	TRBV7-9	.	TGTGCCAGCAGCCCGGGACAGAACACCGGGGAGCTGTTTTTT	CASSPGQNTGELFF
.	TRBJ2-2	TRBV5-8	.	TGTGCCAGCGTCGCGGGGTACGGCGGGGAGCTGTTTTTT	CASVAGYGGELFF
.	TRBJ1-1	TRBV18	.	TGTGCCAGCTCACCACCAGGAGGGGCGCTTGGGAGGACTGAAGCTTTCTTT	CASSPPGGALGRTEAFF
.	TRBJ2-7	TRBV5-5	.	TGTGCCAGCAGCCATGATACAGGGTACAACGAGCAGTACTTC	CASSHDTGYNEQYF
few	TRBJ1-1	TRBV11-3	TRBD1	TGTGCCAGCAGCATTGGACAGGGCAACACTGAAGCTTTCTTT	CASSIGQGNTEAFF
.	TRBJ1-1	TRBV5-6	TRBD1	TGTGCCAGCAGCTTACAGGGGGCTTACACTGAAGCTTTCTTT	CASSLQGAYTEAFF
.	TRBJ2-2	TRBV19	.	TGTGCCAGTAGTCCGAGCCTCCATTTGTTTTTT	CASSPSLHLFF
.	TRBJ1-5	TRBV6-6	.	TGTGCCAGCAGCCTCCGGCACGGAGTAAGCAATCAGCCCCAGCATTTT	CASSLRHGVSNQPQHF
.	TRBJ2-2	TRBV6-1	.	TGTGCCAGCAGTTCCTCAGGGTATACCGGGGAGCTGTTTTTT	CASSSSGYTGELFF
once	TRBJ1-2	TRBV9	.	TGTGCCAGCAGCGTAGTCGTCCCATCGGAGTGGCAAAAGTATGGCTACACCTTC	CASSVVVPSEWQKYGYTF
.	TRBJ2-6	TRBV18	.	TGTGCCAGCTCACGCGGCTCTGGGGCCAACGTCCTGACTTTC	CASSRGSGANVLTF
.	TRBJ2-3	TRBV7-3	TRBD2	TGTGCCAGCAGCTCCGGACTAGGCGAAGATACGCAGTATTTT	CASSSGLGEDTQYF
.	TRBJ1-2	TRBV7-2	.	TGTGCCAGCAGCTTAGGGCGGAGTCCCTCGGGCTACACCTTC	CASSLGRSPSGYTF
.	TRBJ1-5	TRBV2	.	TGTGCCAGCAGTGGGGGGGACTCTCGCAATCAGCCCCAGCATTTT	CASSGGDSRNQPQHF
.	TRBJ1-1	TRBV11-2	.	TGTGCCAGCAGCGTCCAGGGGAACACTGAAGCTTTCTTT	CASSVQGNTEAFF
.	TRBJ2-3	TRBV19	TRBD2	TGTGCCAGTAGCAGCGGGGGGGCGGTAGATACGCAGTATTTT	CASSSGGAVDTQYF
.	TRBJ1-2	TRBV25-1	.	TGTGCCAGCAGCAGAACCGGGGGTTATGGCTACACCTTC	CASSRTGGYGYTF
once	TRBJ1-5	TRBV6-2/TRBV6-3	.	TGTGCCAGCAGTTACTCGCGGGGGGGTGGTCAGCCCCAGCATTTT	CASSYSRGGGQPQHF
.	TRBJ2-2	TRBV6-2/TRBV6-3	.	TGTGCCAGCAGATACAACAGGGCAACCGGGGAGCTGTTTTTT	CASRYNRATGELFF
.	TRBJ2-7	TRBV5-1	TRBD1	TGCGCCAGCCAGGGACAGATGTACGAGCAGTACTTC	CASQGQMYEQYF
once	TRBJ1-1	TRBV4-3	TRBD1	TGCGCCAGCAGCCATGGGACAGGGGAGTTTGCTGAAGCTTTCTTT	CASSHGTGEFAEAFF
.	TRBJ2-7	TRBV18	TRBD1	TGTGCCAGCTCCCCCGGGACAGAAGGCGAGCAGTACTTC	CASSPGTEGEQYF
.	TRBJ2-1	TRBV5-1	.	TGCGCCAGCAGCGACAGCTACAATGAGCAGTTCTTC	CASSDSYNEQFF
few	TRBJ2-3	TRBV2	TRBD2	TGTGCCAGCAGACCACTAGCGGGGGGCACAGATACGCAGTATTTT	CASRPLAGGTDTQYF
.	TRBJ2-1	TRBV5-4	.	TGTGCCAGCAGCCGGGAGAGGGGCGACGCGTCCAATGAGCAGTTCTTC	CASSRERGDASNEQFF
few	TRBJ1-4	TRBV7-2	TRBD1	TGTGCCAGCAGCTCGCAGACAGGGAAAGGTGAAAAACTGTTTTTT	CASSSQTGKGEKLFF
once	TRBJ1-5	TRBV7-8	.	TGTGCCAGCAGCTTAAGTGACGTAAGGGGTCAGCCCCAGCATTTT	CASSLSDVRGQPQHF
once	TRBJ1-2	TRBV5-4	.	TGTGCCAGTAGCTCACCCAACTCAGGGAACTATGGCTACACCTTC	CASSSPNSGNYGYTF
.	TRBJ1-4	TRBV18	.	TGTGCCAGCTCACTGGGAGAAGGCCGGGAACTGTTTTTT	CASSLGEGRELFF
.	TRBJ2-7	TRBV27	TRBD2	TGTGCCAGCAGTTCCCTAGCGGCCCCCTACGAGCAGTACTTC	CASSSLAAPYEQYF
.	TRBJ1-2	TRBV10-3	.	TGTGCCATCAGCGACAGCTCCTTTAACTATGGCTACACCTTC	CAISDSSFNYGYTF
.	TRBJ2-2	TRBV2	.	TGTGCCAGCAGTGAGTCCCCTAGCCCCGGGGAGCTGTTTTTT	CASSESPSPGELFF
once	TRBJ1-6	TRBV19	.	TGTGCCAGTACCTCATTCGGAGGGAATTCACCCCTCCACTTT	CASTSFGGNSPLHF
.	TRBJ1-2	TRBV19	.	TGTGCCAGTAGTACCCAGCTTGGGGGCAGCGGTCGGTTAGGTGGCTACACCTTC	CASSTQLGGSGRLGGYTF
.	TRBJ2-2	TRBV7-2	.	TGTGCCAGCAGCTTACGGGCGCAGGGGAACACCGGGGAGCTGTTTTTT	CASSLRAQGNTGELFF
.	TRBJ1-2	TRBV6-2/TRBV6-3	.	TGTGCCAGCAGTTCCCCCGGCTTTGGGGGGAACTATGGCTACACCTTC	CASSSPGFGGNYGYTF
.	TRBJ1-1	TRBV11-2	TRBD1	TGTGCCAGCAGCTTAGACAGGGGGATAGGTTCTGTTCGGAACACTGAAGCTTTCTTT	CASSLDRGIGSVRNTEAFF
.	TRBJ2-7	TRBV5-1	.	TGCGCCAGCAGCTCTGGTGGAGGGAGCTACGAGCAGTACTTC	CASSSGGGSYEQYF